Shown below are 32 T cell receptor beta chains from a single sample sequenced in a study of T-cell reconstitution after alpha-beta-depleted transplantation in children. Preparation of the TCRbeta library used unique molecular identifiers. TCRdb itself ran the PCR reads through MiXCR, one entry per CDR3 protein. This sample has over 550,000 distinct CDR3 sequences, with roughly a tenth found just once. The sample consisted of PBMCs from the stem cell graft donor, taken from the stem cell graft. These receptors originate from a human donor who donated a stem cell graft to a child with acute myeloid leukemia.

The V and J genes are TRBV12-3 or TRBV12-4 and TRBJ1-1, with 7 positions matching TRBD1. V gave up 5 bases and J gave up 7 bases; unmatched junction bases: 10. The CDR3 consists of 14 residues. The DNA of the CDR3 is TGTGCCAGCAGTCCCGGGACAGCCACGCTTGAAGCTTTCTTT. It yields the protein CASSPGTATLEAFF.

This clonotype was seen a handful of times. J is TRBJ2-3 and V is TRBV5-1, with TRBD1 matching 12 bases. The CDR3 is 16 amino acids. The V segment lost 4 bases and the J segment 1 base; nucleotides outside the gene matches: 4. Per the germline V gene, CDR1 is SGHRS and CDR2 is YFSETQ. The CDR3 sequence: CASSRDRGRGTDTQYF. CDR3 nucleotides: TGCGCCAGCAGCCGGGACAGGGGGCGAGGCACAGATACGCAGTATTTT.

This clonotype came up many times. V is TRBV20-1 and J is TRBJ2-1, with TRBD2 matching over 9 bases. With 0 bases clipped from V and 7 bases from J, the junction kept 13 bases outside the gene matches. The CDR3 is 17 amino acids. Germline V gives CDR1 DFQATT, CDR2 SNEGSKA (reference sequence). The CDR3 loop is CSARDDVSGRPRNEQFF. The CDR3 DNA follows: TGCAGTGCTAGAGATGATGTGAGCGGGAGGCCTCGGAATGAGCAGTTCTTC.

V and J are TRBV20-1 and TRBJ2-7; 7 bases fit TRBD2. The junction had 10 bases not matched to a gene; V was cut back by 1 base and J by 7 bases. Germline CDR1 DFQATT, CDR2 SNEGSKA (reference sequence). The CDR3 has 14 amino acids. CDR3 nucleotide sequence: TGCAGTGCTAGAGCCGAGGGAGGGCCAGCGGAGCAGTACTTC. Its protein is CSARAEGGPAEQYF.

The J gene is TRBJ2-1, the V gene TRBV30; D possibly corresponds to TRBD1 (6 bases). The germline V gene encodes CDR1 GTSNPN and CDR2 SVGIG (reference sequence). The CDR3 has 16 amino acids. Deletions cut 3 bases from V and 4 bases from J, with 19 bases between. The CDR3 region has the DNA TGTGCCTGGAGACCCCAGGGGCGGGCTTCGTACAATGAGCAGTTCTTC. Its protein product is CAWRPQGRASYNEQFF.

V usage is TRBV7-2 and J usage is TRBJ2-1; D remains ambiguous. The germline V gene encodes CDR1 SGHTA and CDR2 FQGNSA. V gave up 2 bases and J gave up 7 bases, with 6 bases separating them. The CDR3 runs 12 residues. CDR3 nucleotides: TGTGCCAGCAGCTTAATGACGAATGAGCAGTTCTTC. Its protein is CASSLMTNEQFF.

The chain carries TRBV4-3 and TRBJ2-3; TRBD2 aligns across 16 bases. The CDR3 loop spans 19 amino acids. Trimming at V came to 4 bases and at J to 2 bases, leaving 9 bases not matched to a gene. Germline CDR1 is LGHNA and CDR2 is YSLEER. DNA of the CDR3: TGCGCCAGCAGCCTGTCGACCGGGACTAGCGGGAGGGCCACAGATACGCAGTATTTT. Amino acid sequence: CASSLSTGTSGRATDTQYF.

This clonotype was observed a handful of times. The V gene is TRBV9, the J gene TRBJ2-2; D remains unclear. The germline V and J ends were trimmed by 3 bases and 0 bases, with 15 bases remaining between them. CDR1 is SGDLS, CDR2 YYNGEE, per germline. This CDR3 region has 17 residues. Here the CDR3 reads CASSDISARTNTGELFF. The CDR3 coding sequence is TGTGCCAGCAGCGACATCAGCGCACGGACGAACACCGGGGAGCTGTTTTTT.

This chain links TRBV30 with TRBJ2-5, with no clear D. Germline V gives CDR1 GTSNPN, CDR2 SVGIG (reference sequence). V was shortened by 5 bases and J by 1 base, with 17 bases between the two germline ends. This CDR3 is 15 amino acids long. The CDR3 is CAWPPPSTAQETQYF. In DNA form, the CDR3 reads TGTGCCTGGCCCCCCCCGTCTACTGCCCAAGAGACCCAGTACTTC.

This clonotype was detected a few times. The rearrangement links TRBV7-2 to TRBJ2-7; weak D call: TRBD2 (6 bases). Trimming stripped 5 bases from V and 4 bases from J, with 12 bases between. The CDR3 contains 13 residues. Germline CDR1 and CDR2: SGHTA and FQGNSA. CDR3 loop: CASSPRLVYEQYF. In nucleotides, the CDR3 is TGTGCCAGCAGCCCAAGACTAGTGTACGAGCAGTACTTC.

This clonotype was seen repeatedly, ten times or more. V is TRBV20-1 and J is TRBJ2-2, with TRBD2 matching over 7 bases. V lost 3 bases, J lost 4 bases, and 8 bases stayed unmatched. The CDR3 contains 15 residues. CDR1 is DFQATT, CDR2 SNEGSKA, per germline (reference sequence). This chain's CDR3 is CSASAVGGPTGELFF. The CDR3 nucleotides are TGCAGTGCTAGTGCGGTGGGAGGGCCCACCGGGGAGCTGTTTTTT.

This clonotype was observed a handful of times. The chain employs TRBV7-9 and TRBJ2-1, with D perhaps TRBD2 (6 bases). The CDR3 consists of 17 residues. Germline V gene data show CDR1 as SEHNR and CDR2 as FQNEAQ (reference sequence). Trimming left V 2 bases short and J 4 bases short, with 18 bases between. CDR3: CASSLLGQPEGYNEQFF. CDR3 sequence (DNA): TGTGCCAGCAGCTTATTGGGGCAGCCGGAGGGGTACAATGAGCAGTTCTTC.

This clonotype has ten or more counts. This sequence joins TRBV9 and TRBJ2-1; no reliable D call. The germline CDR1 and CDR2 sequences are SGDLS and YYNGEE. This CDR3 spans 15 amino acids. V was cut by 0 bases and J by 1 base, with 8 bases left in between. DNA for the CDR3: TGTGCCAGCAGCGTAGACGAGGCTTCCTACAATGAGCAGTTCTTC. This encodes CASSVDEASYNEQFF.

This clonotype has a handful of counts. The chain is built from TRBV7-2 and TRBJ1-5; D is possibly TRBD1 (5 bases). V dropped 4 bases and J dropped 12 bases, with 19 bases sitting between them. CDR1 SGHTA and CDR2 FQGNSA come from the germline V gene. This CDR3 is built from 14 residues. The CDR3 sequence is CASSSKGRGGGQHF. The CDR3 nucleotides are TGTGCCAGCAGCTCCAAGGGGCGGGGAGGCGGCCAGCATTTT.

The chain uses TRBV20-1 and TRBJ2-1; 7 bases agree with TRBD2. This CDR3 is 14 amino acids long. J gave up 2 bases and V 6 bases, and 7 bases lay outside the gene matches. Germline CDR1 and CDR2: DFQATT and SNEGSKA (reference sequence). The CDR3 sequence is CSASAGRAYNEQFF. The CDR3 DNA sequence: TGCAGTGCCTCAGCGGGACGGGCCTACAATGAGCAGTTCTTC.

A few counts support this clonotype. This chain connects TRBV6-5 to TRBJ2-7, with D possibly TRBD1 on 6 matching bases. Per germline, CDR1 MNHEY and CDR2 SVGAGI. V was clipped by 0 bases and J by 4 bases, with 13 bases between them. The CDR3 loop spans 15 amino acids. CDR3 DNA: TGTGCCAGCAGTTACTCGGGTCTAGGGGGATACGAGCAGTACTTC. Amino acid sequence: CASSYSGLGGYEQYF.

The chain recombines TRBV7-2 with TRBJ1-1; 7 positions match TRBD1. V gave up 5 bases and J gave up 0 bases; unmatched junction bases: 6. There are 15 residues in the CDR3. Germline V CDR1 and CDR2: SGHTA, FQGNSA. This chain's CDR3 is CASSPAGQLNTEAFF. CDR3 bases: TGTGCCAGCAGCCCAGCGGGACAGCTGAACACTGAAGCTTTCTTT.

The DNA of the CDR3 is TGCAGTGCTATACGCGGGAGCATCGAGACCCAGTACTTC. Protein product: CSAIRGSIETQYF. The rearrangement uses TRBV20-1 and TRBJ2-5; 7 bases map to TRBD2. The V gene end was trimmed by 4 bases and the J gene end by 5 bases; junction bases not matched to a gene: 7. Germline CDR1 and CDR2: DFQATT and SNEGSKA (reference sequence). This CDR3 spans 13 amino acids.

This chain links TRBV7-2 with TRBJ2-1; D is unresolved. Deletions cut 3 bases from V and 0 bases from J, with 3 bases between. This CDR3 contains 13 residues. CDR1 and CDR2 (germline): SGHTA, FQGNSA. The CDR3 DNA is TGTGCCAGCAGCTTTGACTCCTACAATGAGCAGTTCTTC. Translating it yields CASSFDSYNEQFF.

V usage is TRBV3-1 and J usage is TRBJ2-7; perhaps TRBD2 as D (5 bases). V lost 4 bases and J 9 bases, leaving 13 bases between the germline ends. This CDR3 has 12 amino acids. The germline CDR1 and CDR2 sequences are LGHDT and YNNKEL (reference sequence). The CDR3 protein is CASSPGESGQYF. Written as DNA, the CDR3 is TGTGCCAGCAGCCCCGGGGAGTCCGGGCAGTACTTC.

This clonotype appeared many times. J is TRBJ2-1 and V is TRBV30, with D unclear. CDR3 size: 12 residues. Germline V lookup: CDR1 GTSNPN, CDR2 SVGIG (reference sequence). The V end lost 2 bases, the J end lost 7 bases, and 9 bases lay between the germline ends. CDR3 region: CAWSPGRNEQFF. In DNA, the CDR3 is TGTGCCTGGAGTCCAGGCCGGAATGAGCAGTTCTTC.

Written as DNA, the CDR3 is TGCAGTGCAGGGGACTCCCTCACAGATACGCAGTATTTT. This sequence encodes CSAGDSLTDTQYF. The rearrangement uses TRBV20-1 and TRBJ2-3; D possibly corresponds to TRBD2 (6 bases). V lost 6 bases and J 2 bases, leaving 12 bases between the germline ends. This CDR3 has 13 amino acids. Germline CDR1 is DFQATT and CDR2 is SNEGSKA (reference sequence).

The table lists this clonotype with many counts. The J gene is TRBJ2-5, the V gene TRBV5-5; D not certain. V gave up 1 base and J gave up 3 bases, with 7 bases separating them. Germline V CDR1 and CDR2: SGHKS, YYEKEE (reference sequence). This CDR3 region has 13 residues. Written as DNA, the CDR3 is TGTGCCAGCAGCTTGTTGACCGAAGAGACCCAGTACTTC. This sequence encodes CASSLLTEETQYF.

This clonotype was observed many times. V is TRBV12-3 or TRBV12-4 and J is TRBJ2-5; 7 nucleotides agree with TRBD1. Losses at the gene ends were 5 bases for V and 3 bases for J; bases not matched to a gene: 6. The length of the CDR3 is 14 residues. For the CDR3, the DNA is TGTGCCAGCAGTCCACTCAGGGGGAAAGAGACCCAGTACTTC. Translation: CASSPLRGKETQYF.

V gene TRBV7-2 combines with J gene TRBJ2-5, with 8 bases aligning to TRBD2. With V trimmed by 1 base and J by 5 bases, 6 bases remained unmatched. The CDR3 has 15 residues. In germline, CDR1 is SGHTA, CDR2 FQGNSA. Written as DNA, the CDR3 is TGTGCCAGCAGCTTAGACAAGCGGGAGAGGGAGACCCAGTACTTC. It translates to CASSLDKRERETQYF.

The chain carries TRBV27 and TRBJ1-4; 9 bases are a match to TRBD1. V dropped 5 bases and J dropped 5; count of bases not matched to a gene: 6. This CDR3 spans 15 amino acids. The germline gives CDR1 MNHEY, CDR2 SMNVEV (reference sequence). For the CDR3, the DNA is TGTGCCAGCAGTCGGACCGGGACAGGGAATGAAAAACTGTTTTTT. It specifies CASSRTGTGNEKLFF.

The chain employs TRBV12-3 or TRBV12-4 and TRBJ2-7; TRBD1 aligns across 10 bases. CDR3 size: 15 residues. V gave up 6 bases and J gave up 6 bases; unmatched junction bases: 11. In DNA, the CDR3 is TGTGCCAGCAGAGGACAGGGGGTTTTGTTGGGCGAGCAGTACTTC. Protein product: CASRGQGVLLGEQYF.

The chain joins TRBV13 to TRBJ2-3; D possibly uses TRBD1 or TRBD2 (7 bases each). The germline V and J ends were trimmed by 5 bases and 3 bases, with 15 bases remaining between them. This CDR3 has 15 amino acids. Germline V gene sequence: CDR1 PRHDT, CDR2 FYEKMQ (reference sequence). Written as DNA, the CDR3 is TGTGCCAGCAGCGGGGGGGACAGCGGTACAGATACGCAGTATTTT. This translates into CASSGGDSGTDTQYF.

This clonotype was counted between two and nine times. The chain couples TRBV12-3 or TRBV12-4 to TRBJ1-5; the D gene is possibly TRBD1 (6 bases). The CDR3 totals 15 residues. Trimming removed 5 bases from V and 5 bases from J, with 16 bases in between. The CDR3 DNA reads TGTGCCAGCAGTCCCCGGGGCAGGGGAGATCAGCCCCAGCATTTT. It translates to CASSPRGRGDQPQHF.

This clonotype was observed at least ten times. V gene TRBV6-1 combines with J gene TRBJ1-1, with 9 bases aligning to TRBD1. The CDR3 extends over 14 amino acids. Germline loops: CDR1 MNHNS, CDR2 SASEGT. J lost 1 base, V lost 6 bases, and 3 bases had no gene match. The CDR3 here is CASREQGANTEAFF. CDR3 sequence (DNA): TGTGCCAGCAGGGAACAGGGGGCGAACACTGAAGCTTTCTTT.

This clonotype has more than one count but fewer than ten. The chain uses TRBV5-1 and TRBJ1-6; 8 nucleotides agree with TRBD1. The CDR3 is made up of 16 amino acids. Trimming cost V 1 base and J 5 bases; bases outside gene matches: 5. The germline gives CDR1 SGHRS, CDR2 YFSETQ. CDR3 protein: CASSLSQGADNSPLHF. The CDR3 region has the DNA TGCGCCAGCAGCTTGAGTCAGGGGGCGGATAATTCACCCCTCCACTTT.

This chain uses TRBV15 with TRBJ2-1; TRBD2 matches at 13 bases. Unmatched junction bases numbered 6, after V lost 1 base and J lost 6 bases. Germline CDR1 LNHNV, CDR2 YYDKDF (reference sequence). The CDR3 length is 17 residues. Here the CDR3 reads CATSRVLLAGGPNEQFF. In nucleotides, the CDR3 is TGTGCCACCAGCAGAGTACTACTAGCGGGAGGGCCCAATGAGCAGTTCTTC.